The sequence of this T cell receptor (beta chain) was determined in a study of T cell repertoires in cytomegalovirus infection. Study in general: It was recently identified HLA-C-restricted and well-studied HLA-B-restricted CMV epitopes that the study used. The public TCR beta signatures pointed to both CMV infection and matching HLA type.

Each CDR3 protein gets one entry after TCRdb re-called the reads with MiXCR. The table includes some 62,000 distinct CDR3 sequences, 20% to 25% detected once. As for this clonotype: No antigen is known for it.

With 1 base clipped from V and 5 bases from J, the junction kept 7 bases outside the gene matches. The CDR3 totals 16 residues. Germline V gives CDR1 MNHNS, CDR2 SASEGT. The chain uses TRBV6-1 and TRBJ1-1; 10 bases are a match to TRBD1. Sequenced material: CD8+ T cells from cultured PBMCs, taken from culture after CMV antigen stimulation. The receptor was derived from a human donor in good health (CMV status not recorded). Some clones in this sample may be carry-over from other donors' samples. The CDR3 loop is CASSEGGDRGWTEAFF. CDR3 in DNA: TGTGCCAGCAGTGAAGGCGGGGACAGGGGTTGGACTGAAGCTTTCTTT.